This T cell receptor beta chain stems from a study of radiotherapy plus CTLA-4 blockade in lung cancer. Study information: Objective responses were seen in 18% of patients, disease control in more than 30%. Study-wide findings and caveats: After radiotherapy and ipilimumab, tumor-derived clones expanded in peripheral blood. Response, reportedly, was best predicted by interferon-beta along with early blood T cell clone dynamics.

Profiled with immunoSEQ multiplex PCR; TCRdb holds only in-frame clones, not every one. The sample includes approximately 94,000 clones, around 83% seen only once; the top ten take about 23%. With ipilimumab providing CTLA-4 blockade, focal radiation was administered to patients who had chemo-refractory metastatic non-small-cell lung cancer. With respect to this clone: The antigen remains unidentified.

Germline CDR1 and CDR2: MNHEY and SVGAGI. This CDR3 spans 12 amino acids. V lost 4 bases to trimming and J lost 4 bases, with 7 bases between them. The rearrangement links TRBV6-5 to TRBJ1-1; D unclear. This sequence originates from a human donor with non-small cell lung cancer that progressed on radiotherapy plus ipilimumab. This material consisted of peripheral blood, taken from a patient treated with radiotherapy plus ipilimumab. The CDR3 DNA is TGTGCCAGCAGTTCAGCGGGCACTGAAGCTTTCTTT. It encodes CASSSAGTEAFF.